This entry lists 20 T cell receptor beta chains sequenced from one sample in a study of shared clonotypes between healthy human individuals. Assay: immunoSEQ multiplex PCR; the TCRdb copy retains only in-frame clones and omits some. Counted here are about 460,000 clones, 70% to 80% occurring once; the ten biggest clones make up 12%. Source material: PBMCs. Every receptor here comes from a woman between 40 and 50 years old in good health. Some clones in this sample may be carry-over from other donors' samples.

The J gene is TRBJ2-1, the V gene TRBV7-3, with 9 positions matching TRBD2. The CDR3 extends over 15 amino acids. Germline assignment: CDR1 SGHTA and CDR2 FQGTGA. V lost 0 bases and J lost 10; bases outside the gene matches: 7. For the CDR3, the DNA is TGTGCCAGCAGCTTAACGCTTAGCGGGAGTGGGGAGCAGTTCTTC. Translated: CASSLTLSGSGEQFF. The variable domain in full, with the rest retrieved from reference TRBV7-3 and TRBJ2-1, is GAGVSQTPSNKVTEKGKYVELRCDPISGHTALYWYRQSLGQGPEFLIYFQGTGAADDSGLPNDRFFAVRPEGSVSTLKIQRTERGDSAVYLCASSLTLSGSGEQFFGPGTRLTVL.

Details on this clone: One base separates it from a far larger clone, so it is likely a read error. Other DNA sequences from this sample encode an identical CDR3 as well. The CDR3 coding sequence is TGTGCCAGCAGAAGGACAGGCCGGAACACTGAAGCTTTCTTT. Its translation is CASRRTGRNTEAFF. The J gene is TRBJ1-1, the V gene TRBV6-5; TRBD1 aligns across 7 bases. The CDR3 runs to 14 residues. After removal of 6 bases from V and 1 base from J, the junction contained 5 bases not matched to a gene. Germline V gene sequence: CDR1 MNHEY, CDR2 SVGAGI.

This clone appeared a few times. The chain recombines TRBV28 with TRBJ2-7, with D perhaps matching TRBD2 (5 bases). V was shortened by 4 bases and J by 7 bases, with 17 bases between the two germline ends. This CDR3 has 14 amino acids. Germline CDR1 reads MDHEN; CDR2 reads SYDVKM. The CDR3 sequence: CASSSPSRGLEQYF. CDR3 sequence (DNA): TGTGCCAGCAGTTCCCCGAGCCGAGGGCTGGAGCAGTACTTC. The full variable domain, completed using reference TRBV28 and TRBJ2-7, is DVKVTQSSRYLVKRTGEKVFLECVQDMDHENMFWYRQDPGLGLRLIYFSYDVKMKEKGDIPEGYSVSREKKERFSLILESASTNQTSMYLCASSSPSRGLEQYFGPGTRLTVT.

CDR3 nucleotide sequence: TGTGCCACCAGCAGGGACAGGAATCAGCCCCAGCATTTT. This encodes CATSRDRNQPQHF. J is TRBJ1-5 and V is TRBV15, with TRBD1 matching over 7 bases. In germline, CDR1 is LNHNV, CDR2 YYDKDF (reference sequence). Losses at the gene ends were 3 bases for V and 4 bases for J; bases not matched to a gene: 0. There are 13 residues in the CDR3.

The chain is built from TRBV9 and TRBJ2-3; no firm D call. V lost 4 bases, J lost 2 bases, and 11 bases lay in between. The CDR3 spans 14 residues. CDR1 is SGDLS, CDR2 YYNGEE, per germline. This CDR3 is CASSSQPSTDTQYF. In nucleotides, the CDR3 is TGTGCCAGCAGCTCACAGCCTTCCACAGATACGCAGTATTTT.

This clone was recorded a few times. This rearrangement joins TRBV27 to TRBJ2-5; no definite D call. The J call is in doubt because the DNA end fits TRBJ2-7 better. The CDR3 spans 13 residues. Germline loops: CDR1 MNHEY, CDR2 SMNVEV (reference sequence). In DNA form, the CDR3 reads TGTGCCAGCAGTTTTTCGGACGGTTACGAGCAGTACTTC. Translated: CASSFSDGYEQYF.

J is TRBJ1-3 and V is TRBV6-1; unclear D gene. CDR1 and CDR2 (germline): MNHNS, SASEGT. V dropped 3 bases and J dropped 0 bases, with 12 bases sitting between them. The CDR3 runs to 16 residues. CDR3: CASSDQDLSSGNTIYF. In nucleotides, the CDR3 is TGTGCCAGCAGTGACCAGGACCTGAGCTCTGGAAACACCATATATTTT.

This chain uses TRBV2 with TRBJ1-2, with D possibly being TRBD1 (5 bases). Trimming cost V 1 base and J 8 bases, with 11 bases left between them. From germline, CDR1 is SNHLY and CDR2 FYNNEI. This CDR3 has 13 amino acids. The DNA of the CDR3 is TGTGCCAGCAGTGAAGGGACACCGGGAGGCTACACCTTC. This codes for CASSEGTPGGYTF.

The sample holds one count of this clone. V gene TRBV25-1 combines with J gene TRBJ2-3; D is undetermined. Between the trimmed V and J ends, which lost 6 bases and 2 bases, there was a span of 3 bases. The germline V gene has CDR1 MGHDK and CDR2 SYGVNS. The CDR3 has 11 amino acids. The CDR3 loop reads CASRNTDTQYF. In DNA form, the CDR3 reads TGTGCCAGCAGGAACACAGATACGCAGTATTTT.

The V call is TRBV10-1, the J call TRBJ2-3, with a tentative D call TRBD2 (5 bases). The V end lost 4 bases, the J end lost 4 bases, and 9 bases lay between the germline ends. CDR3 length equals 13 residues. Germline CDR1 and CDR2: WNHNN and SYGVQD (reference sequence). The CDR3 coding sequence is TGCGCCAGCAGTGGTAGCGTCCCAGATACGCAGTATTTT. The encoded protein is CASSGSVPDTQYF.

The chain combines TRBV5-4 with TRBJ2-7; D uncertain. The germline V gene encodes CDR1 SGHNT and CDR2 YYREEE (reference sequence). The V gene lost 0 bases and the J gene lost 0 bases, with 4 bases spanning the gap. CDR3 size: 13 residues. CDR3 sequence: CASSLETSYEQYF. CDR3 sequence (DNA): TGTGCCAGCAGCTTGGAGACCTCCTACGAGCAGTACTTC. Supplemented by reference TRBV5-4 and TRBJ2-7, the full variable domain reads ETGVTQSPTHLIKTRGQQVTLRCSSQSGHNTVSWYQQALGQGPQFIFQYYREEENGRGNFPPRFSGLQFPNYSSELNVNALELDDSALYLCASSLETSYEQYFGPGTRLTVT.

A word on this clone: This likely came from a read error, as a far larger clone is one base away. The same CDR3 arises from other DNA sequences in this sample as well. The chain couples TRBV20-1 to TRBJ1-1; D remains unclear. Germline CDR1 reads DFQATT; CDR2 reads SNEGSKA (reference sequence). This CDR3 contains 11 residues. V shed 3 bases and J shed 1 base, with 3 bases lying between them. The CDR3 coding sequence is TGCAGTGCTAGCAAGAACACTGAAGCTTTCTTT. Translated, it gives CSASKNTEAFF.

The V call is TRBV10-1, the J call TRBJ2-7; D may match TRBD1 or TRBD2 (5 bases each). Germline assignment: CDR1 WNHNN and CDR2 SYGVQD (reference sequence). There are 14 residues in the CDR3. The V end was cut by 7 bases, the J end by 7 bases, with 20 bases between. For the CDR3, the DNA is TGCGCCAGCAATCTACCGGGACGAAGTGGGGAGCAGTACTTC. Its protein is CASNLPGRSGEQYF.

CDR3: CSVAGNYGYTF. Written as DNA, the CDR3 is TGCAGCGTGGCAGGGAACTATGGCTACACCTTC. The rearrangement joins TRBV29-1 to TRBJ1-2; a weak D match, TRBD1 (5 bases). Trimming shortened V by 6 bases and J by 2 bases, and 7 bases separated the two germline ends. CDR3 size: 11 residues. CDR1 is SQVTM, CDR2 ANQGSEA, per germline.

The rearrangement uses TRBV2 and TRBJ1-2; D not resolved. The CDR3 covers 13 residues. Germline lookup yields CDR1 SNHLY and CDR2 FYNNEI. With 4 bases removed from V and 4 bases from J, the gap between germline ends came to 10 bases. CDR3 loop: CASSVSGIYGYTF. CDR3 nucleotide sequence: TGTGCCAGCAGTGTATCCGGGATCTATGGCTACACCTTC.

This clone was counted only a few times. The CDR3: CASSPKNGAANYGYTF. The CDR3 DNA reads TGTGCCAGCAGTCCGAAGAACGGGGCAGCTAACTATGGCTACACCTTC. V and J are TRBV2 and TRBJ1-2; TRBD1 might be the D (5 bases). This CDR3 spans 16 amino acids. Looked up from germline, CDR1 is SNHLY and CDR2 is FYNNEI. Trimming pared 5 bases from V and 0 bases from J, leaving 16 bases between. The complete variable domain, with remaining parts taken from reference TRBV2 and TRBJ1-2, reads EPEVTQTPSHQVTQMGQEVILRCVPISNHLYFYWYRQILGQKVEFLVSFYNNEISEKSEIFDDQFSVERPDGSNFTLKIRSTKLEDSAMYFCASSPKNGAANYGYTFGSGTRLTVV.

The genes are TRBV27 and TRBJ2-7, with TRBD2 matching over 9 bases. The V gene's germline CDR1 is MNHEY and CDR2 SMNVEV (reference sequence). Trimming at V came to 3 bases and at J to 4 bases, leaving 7 bases not matched to a gene. The CDR3 is 15 residues long. As DNA, the CDR3 is TGTGCCAGCAGTTTTAGCGGGAGCCTGCGTTACGAGCAGTACTTC. Translated: CASSFSGSLRYEQYF.

On this clone: This likely traces to a read error, being one base from a far larger clone. The chain couples TRBV7-9 to TRBJ1-1, with unresolved D. CDR1 is SEHNR, CDR2 FQNEAQ, per germline (reference sequence). The CDR3 loop spans 13 amino acids. CDR3 bases: TGTGCCAGCAGCTTAGACATGAACACTAAAGCTTTCTTT. As protein: CASSLDMNTKAFF.

The rearrangement links TRBV5-1 to TRBJ2-7, with TRBD1 matching 7 bases. The CDR3 runs to 13 residues. In germline, CDR1 is SGHRS, CDR2 YFSETQ. V trimming: 2 bases; J trimming: 5 bases; junction bases outside the gene matches: 4. CDR3 sequence: CASSLGTAHEQYF. In DNA, the CDR3 is TGCGCCAGCAGCTTAGGGACAGCCCACGAGCAGTACTTC.

V is TRBV4-1 and J is TRBJ2-5; D might be TRBD1 (6 bases). The CDR3 has 14 amino acids. V lost 2 bases to trimming and J lost 4 bases, with 11 bases between them. In germline, CDR1 is MGHRA, CDR2 YSYEKL. DNA for the CDR3: TGCGCCAGCAGCCAACTTGTCAGGGGAGAGACCCAGTACTTC. This codes for CASSQLVRGETQYF.